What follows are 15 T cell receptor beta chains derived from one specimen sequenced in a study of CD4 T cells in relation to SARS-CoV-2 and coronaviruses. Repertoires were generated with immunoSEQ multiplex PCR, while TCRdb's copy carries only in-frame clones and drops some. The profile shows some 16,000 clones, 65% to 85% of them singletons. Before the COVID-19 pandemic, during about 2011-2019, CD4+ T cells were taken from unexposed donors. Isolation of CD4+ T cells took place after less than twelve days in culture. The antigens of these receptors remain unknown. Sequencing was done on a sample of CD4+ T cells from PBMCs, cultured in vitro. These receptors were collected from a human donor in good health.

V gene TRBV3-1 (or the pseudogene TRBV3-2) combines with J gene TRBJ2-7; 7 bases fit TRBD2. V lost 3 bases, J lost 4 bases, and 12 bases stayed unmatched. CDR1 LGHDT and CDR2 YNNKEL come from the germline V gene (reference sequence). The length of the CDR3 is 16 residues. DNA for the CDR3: TGTGCCAGCAGCCAGGGGCCTGCGGGAGCGGGTTACGAGCAGTACTTC. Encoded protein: CASSQGPAGAGYEQYF.

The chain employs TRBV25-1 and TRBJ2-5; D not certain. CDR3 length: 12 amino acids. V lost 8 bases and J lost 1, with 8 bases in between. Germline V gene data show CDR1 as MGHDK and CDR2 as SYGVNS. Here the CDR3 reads CASGPTQETQYF. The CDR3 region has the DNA TGTGCCAGCGGACCCACCCAAGAGACCCAGTACTTC.

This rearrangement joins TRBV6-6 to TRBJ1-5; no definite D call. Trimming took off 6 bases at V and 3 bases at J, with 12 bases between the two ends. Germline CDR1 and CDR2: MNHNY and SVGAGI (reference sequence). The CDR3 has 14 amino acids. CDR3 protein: CASSQTAFNQPQHF. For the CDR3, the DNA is TGTGCCAGCAGCCAGACGGCTTTCAATCAGCCCCAGCATTTT.

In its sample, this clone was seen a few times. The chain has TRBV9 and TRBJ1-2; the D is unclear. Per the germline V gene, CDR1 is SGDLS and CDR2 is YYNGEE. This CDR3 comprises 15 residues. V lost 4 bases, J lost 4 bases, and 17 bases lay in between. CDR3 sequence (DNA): TGTGCCAGCAGCCCTCCTGTCGGGCAGACCTATGGCTACACCTTC. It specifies CASSPPVGQTYGYTF.

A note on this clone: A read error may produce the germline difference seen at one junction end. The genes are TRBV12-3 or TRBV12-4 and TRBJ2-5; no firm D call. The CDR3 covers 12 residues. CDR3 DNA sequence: TGTACCAGCAGTCCTAGACGGGAGACCCAGTACTTC. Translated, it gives CTSSPRRETQYF.

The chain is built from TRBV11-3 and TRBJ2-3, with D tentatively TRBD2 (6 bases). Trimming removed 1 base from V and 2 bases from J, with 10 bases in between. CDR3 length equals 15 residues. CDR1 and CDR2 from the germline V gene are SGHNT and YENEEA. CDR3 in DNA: TGTGCCAGCAGCTTAGGCGGGACCGACACAGATACGCAGTATTTT. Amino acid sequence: CASSLGGTDTDTQYF.

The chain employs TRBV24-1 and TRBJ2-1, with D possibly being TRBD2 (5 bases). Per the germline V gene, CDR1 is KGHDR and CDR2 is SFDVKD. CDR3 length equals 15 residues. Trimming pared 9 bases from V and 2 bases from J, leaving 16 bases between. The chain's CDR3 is CATGAGNGAYNEQFF. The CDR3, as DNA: TGTGCCACCGGCGCCGGGAATGGAGCCTACAATGAGCAGTTCTTC.

CDR3 residues: CASNDPGYYGYTF. The CDR3 DNA reads as TGTGCCAGCAATGACCCCGGATACTATGGCTACACCTTC. The chain has TRBV2 and TRBJ1-2, with D unclear. CDR3 length equals 13 residues. Trimming left V 7 bases short and J 3 bases short, with 12 bases between. The germline V gene encodes CDR1 SNHLY and CDR2 FYNNEI.

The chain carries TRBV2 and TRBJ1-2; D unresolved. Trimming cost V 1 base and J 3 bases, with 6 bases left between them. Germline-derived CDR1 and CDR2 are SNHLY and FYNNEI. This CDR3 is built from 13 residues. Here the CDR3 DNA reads TGTGCCAGCAGTGAAGGGGTAGACTATGGCTACACCTTC. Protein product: CASSEGVDYGYTF.

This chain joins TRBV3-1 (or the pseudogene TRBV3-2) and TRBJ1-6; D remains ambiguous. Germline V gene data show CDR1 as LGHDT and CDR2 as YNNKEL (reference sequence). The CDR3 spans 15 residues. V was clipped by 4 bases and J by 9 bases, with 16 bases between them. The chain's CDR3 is CASSPQRPEISPLHF. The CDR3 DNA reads TGTGCCAGCAGCCCCCAGAGACCCGAGATTTCACCCCTCCACTTT.

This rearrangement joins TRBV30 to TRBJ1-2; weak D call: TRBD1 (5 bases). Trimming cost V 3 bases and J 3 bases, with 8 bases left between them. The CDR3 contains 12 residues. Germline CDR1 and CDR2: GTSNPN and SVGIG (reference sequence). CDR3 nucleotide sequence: TGTGCCTGGAGCGGGGGAGACTATGGCTACACCTTC. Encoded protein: CAWSGGDYGYTF.

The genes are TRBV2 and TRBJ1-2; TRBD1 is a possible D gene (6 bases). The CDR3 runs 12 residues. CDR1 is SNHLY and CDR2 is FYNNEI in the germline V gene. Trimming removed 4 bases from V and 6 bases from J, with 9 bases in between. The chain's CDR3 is CASSVTGNGYTF. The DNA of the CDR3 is TGTGCCAGCAGTGTCACAGGGAATGGCTACACCTTC.

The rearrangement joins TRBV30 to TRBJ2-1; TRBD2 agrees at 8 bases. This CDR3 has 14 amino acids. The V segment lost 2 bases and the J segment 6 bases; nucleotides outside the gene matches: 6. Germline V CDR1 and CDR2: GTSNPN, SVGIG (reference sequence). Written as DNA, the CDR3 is TGTGCCTGGAGTTCGGGGGGGTTAATCAATGAGCAGTTCTTC. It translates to CAWSSGGLINEQFF. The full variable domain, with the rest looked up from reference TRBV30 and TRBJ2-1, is SQTIHQWPATLVQPVGSPLSLECTVEGTSNPNLYWYRQAAGRGLQLLFYSVGIGQISSEVPQNLSASRPQDRQFILSSKKLLLSDSGFYLCAWSSGGLINEQFFGPGTRLTVL.

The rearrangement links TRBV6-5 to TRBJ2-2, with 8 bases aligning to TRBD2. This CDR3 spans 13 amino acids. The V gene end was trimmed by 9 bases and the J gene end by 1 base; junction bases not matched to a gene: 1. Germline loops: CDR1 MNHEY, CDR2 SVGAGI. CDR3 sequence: CASLAGNTGELFF. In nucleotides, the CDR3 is TGTGCCAGTCTAGCGGGGAACACCGGGGAGCTGTTTTTT.

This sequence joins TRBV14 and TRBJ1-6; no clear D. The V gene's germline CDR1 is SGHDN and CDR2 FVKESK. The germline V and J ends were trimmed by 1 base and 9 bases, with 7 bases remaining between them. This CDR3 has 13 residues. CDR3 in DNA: TGTGCCAGCAGCCAAGGGGTTGGTTCACCCCTCCACTTT. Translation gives CASSQGVGSPLHF.